Following are 31 T cell receptor beta chains from one sample sequenced in a study of T cells after yellow fever vaccination. One entry per CDR3 protein, called by TCRdb with MiXCR from the 5' RACE reads. The sample has under 600,000 distinct CDR3 sequences, roughly 12% seen once. Sequenced material: PBMCs, taken on the day of the yellow fever booster vaccination. The source of these receptors is a young man who received the YFV17D yellow fever vaccine.

The rearrangement uses TRBV19 and TRBJ2-5, with TRBD1 matching 7 bases. Trimming cost V 6 bases and J 5 bases; bases outside gene matches: 9. The germline gives CDR1 LNHDA, CDR2 SQIVND (reference sequence). This CDR3 has 14 amino acids. For the CDR3, the DNA is TGTGCCAGTAGCCGACAGGGCGGGTACGAGACCCAGTACTTC. Its protein product is CASSRQGGYETQYF.

The sample holds many counts of this clonotype. This chain links TRBV12-3 or TRBV12-4 with TRBJ2-3; 7 nucleotides match TRBD2. J lost 0 bases, V lost 4 bases, and 7 bases had no gene match. This CDR3 is 16 amino acids long. For the CDR3, the DNA is TGTGCCAGCAGTTACGGGGGGACGCATAGCACAGATACGCAGTATTTT. Protein sequence: CASSYGGTHSTDTQYF.

Only a few counts were recorded for this clonotype. The rearrangement uses TRBV11-2 and TRBJ2-1; D might be TRBD1 or TRBD2, each matching 5 bases. CDR3 size: 14 residues. Per germline, CDR1 SGHAT and CDR2 FQNNGV. The V and J ends lost 3 bases and 9 bases respectively, with 15 bases between them. In nucleotides, the CDR3 is TGTGCCAGCAGCTTTTTAGGGGATGAGGGTGAGCAGTTCTTC. This codes for CASSFLGDEGEQFF.

The chain joins TRBV20-1 to TRBJ2-7; D not resolved. Trimming stripped 4 bases from V and 3 bases from J, with 7 bases between. Germline V gives CDR1 DFQATT, CDR2 SNEGSKA (reference sequence). The CDR3 has 11 amino acids. CDR3 in amino acids: CSATSRYEQYF. The CDR3 nucleotides are TGCAGTGCTACCTCCCGCTACGAGCAGTACTTC.

This clonotype was seen a handful of times. The chain uses TRBV6-1 and TRBJ1-1; possibly TRBD1 for D (6 bases). Germline V gives CDR1 MNHNS, CDR2 SASEGT. V lost 5 bases and J 1 base, leaving 17 bases between the germline ends. This CDR3 contains 16 residues. As DNA, the CDR3 is TGTGCCAGCAGTAAAGGGGGGGGGCAGGCGAACACTGAAGCTTTCTTT. Protein: CASSKGGGQANTEAFF.

This clonotype was observed many times. The chain employs TRBV5-6 and TRBJ2-3; D is unresolved. This CDR3 region has 12 residues. V was clipped by 2 bases and J by 4 bases, with 5 bases between them. CDR1 is SGHDT, CDR2 YYEEEE, per germline. The CDR3 spells CASSFSPDTQYF. The CDR3 nucleotides read TGTGCCAGCAGCTTTTCCCCAGATACGCAGTATTTT.

Ten or more counts support this clonotype. This chain joins TRBV21-1 and TRBJ2-5. TRBV21-1 is a pseudogene segment. The CDR3 sequence is 12 residues long. The CDR3: CASPHPTETQYF. CDR3 bases: TGTGCCAGCCCCCATCCCACGGAGACCCAGTACTTC.

This clonotype came up a few times. The chain links TRBV9 to TRBJ2-1; D may be TRBD1 (5 bases). CDR1 and CDR2 from the germline V gene are SGDLS and YYNGEE. This CDR3 is built from 14 residues. Trimming left V 0 bases short and J 8 bases short, with 12 bases between. The CDR3 reads CASSVVSTDDEQFF. CDR3 coding DNA: TGTGCCAGCAGCGTAGTATCGACAGATGATGAGCAGTTCTTC.

V is TRBV5-4 and J is TRBJ1-2; D unresolved. Trimming cost V 4 bases and J 3 bases, with 10 bases left between them. The CDR3 is made up of 13 amino acids. Germline V gene lookup returns CDR1 SGHNT and CDR2 YYREEE (reference sequence). CDR3 amino acids: CASSTRIDYGYTF. CDR3 nucleotides: TGTGCCAGCAGCACAAGGATAGACTATGGCTACACCTTC.

This clonotype was observed a handful of times. The V call is TRBV7-9, the J call TRBJ2-4; TRBD2 matches at 8 bases. V lost 7 bases and J lost 1; bases outside the gene matches: 6. Per germline, CDR1 SEHNR and CDR2 FQNEAQ (reference sequence). The CDR3 extends over 15 amino acids. The CDR3 nucleotides are TGTGCCAGCACCCCCGGGGGGGCGGCCAAAAACATTCAGTACTTC. This encodes CASTPGGAAKNIQYF.

This clonotype occurred a few times. The chain employs TRBV29-1 and TRBJ2-7; 7 nucleotides align to TRBD2. This CDR3 comprises 12 residues. Per the germline V gene, CDR1 is SQVTM and CDR2 is ANQGSEA. After removal of 6 bases from V and 6 bases from J, the junction contained 8 bases not matched to a gene. The CDR3 nucleotides read TGCAGCGTGGGATGGACTAGTCCCGAGCAGTACTTC. It specifies CSVGWTSPEQYF.

The chain recombines TRBV12-3 or TRBV12-4 with TRBJ2-2; a possible D gene is TRBD1 (6 bases). This CDR3 spans 12 amino acids. V shed 6 bases and J shed 8 bases, with 10 bases lying between them. This CDR3 reads CASSAQGGELFF. The CDR3 DNA follows: TGTGCCAGCAGCGCCCAGGGGGGGGAGCTGTTTTTT.

This clonotype occurred a few times. The chain combines TRBV7-2 with TRBJ1-1; a weak D match, TRBD1 (6 bases). The V gene lost 1 base and the J gene lost 0 bases, with 12 bases spanning the gap. This CDR3 has 16 residues. The germline CDR1 and CDR2 sequences are SGHTA and FQGNSA. The CDR3 here is CASSLGLQGVNTEAFF. CDR3 DNA sequence: TGTGCCAGCAGCTTAGGACTACAGGGTGTGAACACTGAAGCTTTCTTT.

V usage is TRBV6-1 and J usage is TRBJ2-3, with TRBD2 as a possible D gene (6 bases). The CDR3 consists of 13 residues. With 6 bases removed from V and 10 bases from J, the gap between germline ends came to 17 bases. Germline assignment: CDR1 MNHNS and CDR2 SASEGT. The CDR3 DNA reads TGTGCCAGCAGGGTAGCGGCCCACGACCCGCAGTATTTT. Protein: CASRVAAHDPQYF.

The rearrangement links TRBV10-3 to TRBJ2-1; TRBD2 matches 9 bases. This CDR3 has 15 amino acids. Trimming at V came to 0 bases and at J to 9 bases, leaving 6 bases not matched to a gene. In germline, CDR1 is ENHRY, CDR2 SYGVKD. This CDR3 is CAISESGLAYGEQFF. In DNA, the CDR3 is TGTGCCATCAGTGAGTCGGGACTAGCATATGGTGAGCAGTTCTTC.

The J gene is TRBJ1-1, the V gene TRBV5-1, with D possibly matching TRBD1 (5 bases). The CDR3 consists of 15 residues. The V end was cut by 7 bases, the J end by 5 bases, with 21 bases between. Germline-derived CDR1 and CDR2 are SGHRS and YFSETQ. The CDR3 region is CASAVEGLGVTEAFF. As DNA, the CDR3 is TGCGCCAGCGCGGTGGAAGGGCTGGGGGTAACTGAAGCTTTCTTT.

Here the CDR3 DNA reads TGTGCCATCAGTCTTAGCGGAGGGCCGGTCGAGCAGTACTTC. Its translation is CAISLSGGPVEQYF. This chain links TRBV10-3 with TRBJ2-7; D perhaps matches TRBD2 (6 bases). The CDR3 contains 14 residues. Per the germline V gene, CDR1 is ENHRY and CDR2 is SYGVKD. V lost 5 bases and J lost 6, with 17 bases in between.

This clonotype was detected a few times. The chain has TRBV27 and TRBJ2-5, with 10 bases matching TRBD1. The CDR3 is 15 amino acids. CDR1 is MNHEY, CDR2 SMNVEV, per germline (reference sequence). J was trimmed by 1 base and V by 6 bases; bases with no gene match: 5. As DNA, the CDR3 is TGTGCCAGCAGACGACAGGGGGCGACCCAAGAGACCCAGTACTTC. This codes for CASRRQGATQETQYF.

This chain uses TRBV18 with TRBJ1-5, with 7 nucleotides matching TRBD1. The V segment lost 2 bases and the J segment 7 bases; nucleotides outside the gene matches: 5. Germline CDR1 and CDR2: KGHSH and LQKENI. This CDR3 has 14 residues. CDR3 loop: CASSPGTARQPQHF. CDR3 nucleotides: TGTGCCAGCTCACCAGGGACAGCTCGGCAGCCCCAGCATTTT. The full variable domain, with the rest looked up from reference TRBV18 and TRBJ1-5, is NAGVMQNPRHLVRRRGQEARLRCSPMKGHSHVYWYRQLPEEGLKFMVYLQKENIIDESGMPKERFSAEFPKEGPSILRIQQVVRGDSAAYFCASSPGTARQPQHFGDGTRLSIL.

This clonotype was seen only a few times. The J gene is TRBJ2-7, the V gene TRBV20-1, with TRBD1 matching over 8 bases. The CDR3 consists of 18 residues. Per the germline V gene, CDR1 is DFQATT and CDR2 is SNEGSKA (reference sequence). The ends lost 6 bases at V and 4 bases at J; junction bases unmatched: 23. CDR3 nucleotide sequence: TGCAGTGCGAGCACTCTAATTAACGACAGGGGATATCGGTACGAGCAGTACTTC. As protein: CSASTLINDRGYRYEQYF.

This clonotype turned up a few times. The rearrangement links TRBV7-2 to TRBJ1-1, with 10 bases lining up with TRBD1. V was pared by 5 bases and J by 4 bases, with 7 bases of the junction left unmatched. The germline V gene encodes CDR1 SGHTA and CDR2 FQGNSA. CDR3 length equals 15 residues. The DNA for the CDR3 is TGTGCCAGCAGCCCCGACAGGGGGCGGAGCACTGAAGCTTTCTTT. Translated, it gives CASSPDRGRSTEAFF.

This chain links TRBV4-2 with TRBJ1-2, with D hard to call. CDR3 length: 14 residues. Germline V gene sequence: CDR1 LGHNA, CDR2 YNFKEQ. Trimming pared 4 bases from V and 2 bases from J, leaving 11 bases between. CDR3 region: CASSRGWENYGYTF. The CDR3 coding sequence is TGTGCCAGCAGCCGGGGTTGGGAGAACTATGGCTACACCTTC.

This clonotype was counted ten times or more. The genes are TRBV29-1 and TRBJ2-1, with D perhaps matching TRBD1 (6 bases). Per the germline V gene, CDR1 is SQVTM and CDR2 is ANQGSEA. V shed 5 bases and J shed 9 bases, with 11 bases lying between them. The CDR3 length is 11 residues. CDR3 loop: CSVIQGIEQFF. The CDR3 nucleotides read TGCAGCGTTATACAGGGAATTGAGCAGTTCTTC.

CDR3 loop: CASSPPKRPSSYNEQFF. CDR3 coding DNA: TGTGCCAGCTCACCACCGAAGCGCCCCAGCTCCTACAATGAGCAGTTCTTC. The chain uses TRBV18 and TRBJ2-1; D unclear. Germline V gene sequence: CDR1 KGHSH, CDR2 LQKENI. The CDR3 has 17 residues. Between the trimmed V and J ends, which lost 0 bases and 0 bases, there was a span of 12 bases.

Ten or more counts support this clonotype. V usage is TRBV7-2 and J usage is TRBJ1-5; D not certain. The CDR3 loop spans 14 amino acids. Germline CDR1 reads SGHTA; CDR2 reads FQGNSA. The V end was cut by 7 bases, the J end by 3 bases, with 13 bases between. The CDR3 spells CASKTSGSNQPQHF. The CDR3 DNA sequence: TGTGCCAGCAAAACGTCGGGGTCCAATCAGCCCCAGCATTTT.

This clonotype was observed a few times. One end of the junction fails to match germline, which may point to a read error. The chain employs TRBV3-1 and TRBJ2-4; 7 nucleotides agree with TRBD1. The CDR3 contains 15 residues. CDR1 and CDR2 (germline): LGHDT, YNNKEL (reference sequence). CDR3 in DNA: TGTGCCAGCAACCAACAGGGGATCCTCAAAAACATTCAGTACTTC. The encoded protein is CASNQQGILKNIQYF. Drawing the rest from reference TRBV3-1 and TRBJ2-4, the complete variable domain is DTAVSQTPKYLVTQMGNDKSIKCEQNLGHDTMYWYKQDSKKFLKIMFSYNNKELIINETVPNRFSPKSPDKAHLNLHINSLELGDSAVYFCASNQQGILKNIQYFGAGTRLSVL.

The chain recombines TRBV7-9 with TRBJ2-6; D not resolved. Germline CDR1 is SEHNR and CDR2 is FQNEAQ (reference sequence). Trimming pared 7 bases from V and 4 bases from J, leaving 11 bases between. The CDR3 consists of 14 residues. The CDR3 here is CASTRVGGANVLTF. CDR3 nucleotides: TGTGCCAGCACCCGGGTTGGGGGGGCCAACGTCCTGACTTTC.

The J gene is TRBJ1-2, the V gene TRBV5-1; D is unresolved. The CDR3 has 13 residues. The germline gives CDR1 SGHRS, CDR2 YFSETQ. Deletions cut 0 bases from V and 8 bases from J, with 11 bases between. CDR3 nucleotide sequence: TGCGCCAGCAGCTTGGACCAGATAACAGGCTACACCTTC. Translated, it gives CASSLDQITGYTF.

This clonotype came up many times. This rearrangement joins TRBV28 to TRBJ2-7, with 8 bases fitting TRBD2. CDR1 MDHEN and CDR2 SYDVKM come from the germline V gene. Losses at the gene ends were 10 bases for V and 9 bases for J; bases not matched to a gene: 14. The CDR3 runs 13 residues. The CDR3 DNA reads as TGTGCCACTTACGGACTAGCTCTTACGTTGCAGTACTTC. It encodes CATYGLALTLQYF.

The chain uses TRBV25-1 and TRBJ2-1, with 14 nucleotides matching TRBD2. Germline assignment: CDR1 MGHDK and CDR2 SYGVNS. The CDR3 loop spans 15 amino acids. Germline trimming cut 6 bases from V and 9 bases from J; bases unmatched to any gene: 7. As DNA, the CDR3 is TGTGCCAGCAGGCGGGGGACTAGCGGGAGCTTTGAGCAGTTCTTC. It translates to CASRRGTSGSFEQFF.

This sequence joins TRBV10-3 and TRBJ2-1; weak D call: TRBD2 (5 bases). Trimming cost V 6 bases and J 9 bases, with 12 bases left between them. CDR3 length: 12 residues. In germline, CDR1 is ENHRY, CDR2 SYGVKD. Written as DNA, the CDR3 is TGTGCCATCAGGGGAGCGGCGGGTGAGCAGTTCTTC. Encoded protein: CAIRGAAGEQFF.